This T cell receptor beta chain originates from a study of blood T cell repertoires in COVID-19. At the level of the study: Samples came from the United States, Italy and Spain, spanning acute and convalescent COVID-19.

Each exposed participant met a COVID-19 case in the 2 weeks preceding study entry. Original processing notes: Estimation of nucleated cell counts relied on the amplification of reference gene primers. Method: immunoSEQ multiplex PCR; TCRdb's copy keeps in-frame clones and lacks some. The V and J calls and the clone size are those of that table, but D and trimming were determined from the DNA. The sample has 200,000 to 300,000 clones; roughly 85% are singletons. CDR1 is MGHDK, CDR2 SYGVNS, per germline. The CDR3 length is 13 residues. Trimming stripped 5 bases from V and 9 bases from J, with 16 bases between.

Sequenced: PBMCs or T cells enriched from blood (not recorded which). This chain joins TRBV25-1 and TRBJ1-1; D call uncertain. This receptor was identified in a middle-aged woman who had been exposed to COVID-19. The CDR3 DNA follows: TGTGCCAGCAGTTTGAGGGAGGTGGGAAAAGCTTTCTTT. It translates to CASSLREVGKAFF.